Shown below are 32 T cell receptor beta chains from a single sample sequenced in a study of blood T cell repertoires in COVID-19. TCRdb's table, derived via immunoSEQ multiplex PCR, lists solely in-frame clones and lacks some. Of 100,000 to 150,000 clones listed, 90% are singletons. The specimen sequenced was peripheral blood. The source is a man aged 60-69 years with COVID-19, enrolled during active disease.

The chain links TRBV6-6 to TRBJ1-1; maybe TRBD1 (5 bases). This CDR3 is built from 16 residues. Germline-derived CDR1 and CDR2 are MNHNY and SVGAGI (reference sequence). Trimming cost V 0 bases and J 3 bases, with 14 bases left between them. The DNA of the CDR3 is TGTGCCAGCAGTTACTCGGTGGGTGCCAGGGACACTGAAGCTTTCTTT. This sequence encodes CASSYSVGARDTEAFF.

The chain carries TRBV19 and TRBJ1-5, with a tentative D call TRBD1 (5 bases). Germline CDR1 LNHDA, CDR2 SQIVND (reference sequence). The CDR3 has 14 amino acids. The ends were cut back, 9 bases at V and 7 bases at J, with 19 bases in the middle. The CDR3 region has the DNA TGTGCCAGGGAGGGGCAGCCCGGAGGACAGCCCCAGCATTTT. It encodes CAREGQPGGQPQHF.

The CDR3 DNA reads TGCGCCAGCAGCCAAGCAGGAATCCCCTATAGCAATCAGCCCCAGCATTTT. Protein sequence: CASSQAGIPYSNQPQHF. This chain links TRBV4-1 with TRBJ1-5; no clear D. The CDR3 has 17 amino acids. V shed 1 base and J shed 0 bases, with 13 bases lying between them. CDR1 is MGHRA and CDR2 is YSYEKL in the germline V gene.

Comment on this clone: In the same sample, other DNA sequences code for this CDR3. The V call is TRBV5-4, the J call TRBJ2-7; D might be TRBD2 (6 bases). V was trimmed by 3 bases and J by 7 bases, leaving 11 bases between them. The length of the CDR3 is 12 residues. Germline CDR1 SGHNT, CDR2 YYREEE (reference sequence). CDR3 in DNA: TGTGCCAGCAGCTGGGGACTCGGGGAGCAGTACTTC. Amino acid sequence: CASSWGLGEQYF.

The CDR3 sequence is CASSLDRNEKLFF. The CDR3 bases are TGTGCCAGCAGCCTGGACAGGAATGAAAAACTGTTTTTT. The chain is built from TRBV11-3 and TRBJ1-4; 7 nucleotides line up with TRBD1. The trim removed 5 bases at V and 5 bases at J, leaving 2 bases unmatched. The CDR3 loop spans 13 amino acids. Germline CDR1 SGHNT, CDR2 YENEEA.

The chain uses TRBV5-1 and TRBJ2-7, with a tentative D call TRBD1 (6 bases). Germline assignment: CDR1 SGHRS and CDR2 YFSETQ. The CDR3 has 17 residues. The V end was cut by 4 bases, the J end by 5 bases, with 25 bases between. The CDR3 DNA reads as TGCGCCAGCAGCCATACCCCGAACACACAGGGTTTCCACGAGCAGTACTTC. Its translation is CASSHTPNTQGFHEQYF. Filled out from reference TRBV5-1 and TRBJ2-7, the complete variable domain reads KAGVTQTPRYLIKTRGQQVTLSCSPISGHRSVSWYQQTPGQGLQFLFEYFSETQRNKGNFPGRFSGRQFSNSRSEMNVSTLELGDSALYLCASSHTPNTQGFHEQYFGPGTRLTVT.

About this clone itself: At one end the junction does not follow the germline gene, possibly because of a read error. V is TRBV11-3 and J is TRBJ1-2, with D perhaps TRBD1 (5 bases). Per the germline V gene, CDR1 is SGHNT and CDR2 is YENEEA. This CDR3 is built from 14 residues. The CDR3 DNA reads as TGTGCCAGCAGCGTAGAAGGGGTCGACTATGGCTACACCTTC. Residues: CASSVEGVDYGYTF.

This sequence joins TRBV27 and TRBJ2-7; TRBD2 matches 10 bases. The J segment lost 5 bases and the V segment lost 6 bases, leaving 10 bases of the junction unmatched. This CDR3 spans 15 amino acids. CDR1 is MNHEY, CDR2 SMNVEV, per germline (reference sequence). The CDR3 protein is CASSIGAGGQNEQYF. The DNA for the CDR3 is TGTGCCAGCAGCATCGGAGCGGGAGGGCAAAACGAGCAGTACTTC.

The rearrangement uses TRBV29-1 and TRBJ2-7, with 8 bases that match TRBD1. The CDR3 consists of 14 residues. Germline CDR1 is SQVTM and CDR2 is ANQGSEA. V lost 4 bases, J lost 2 bases, and 7 bases stayed unmatched. CDR3 sequence (DNA): TGCAGCGTTGGATGGGGACAGGCCACCTACGAGCAGTACTTC. Amino acid sequence: CSVGWGQATYEQYF.

The gene calls are TRBV5-1 and TRBJ1-3; D unresolved. The CDR3 contains 12 residues. CDR1 is SGHRS, CDR2 YFSETQ, per germline. Trimming took off 4 bases at V and 5 bases at J, with 7 bases between the two ends. The CDR3 protein is CASSPGRNTIYF. CDR3 bases: TGCGCCAGCAGCCCTGGGCGAAACACCATATATTTT. Supplemented by reference TRBV5-1 and TRBJ1-3, the full variable domain reads KAGVTQTPRYLIKTRGQQVTLSCSPISGHRSVSWYQQTPGQGLQFLFEYFSETQRNKGNFPGRFSGRQFSNSRSEMNVSTLELGDSALYLCASSPGRNTIYFGEGSWLTVV.

The chain carries TRBV19 and TRBJ2-7; maybe TRBD1 (6 bases). V was shortened by 3 bases and J by 3 bases, with 12 bases between the two germline ends. CDR1 is LNHDA and CDR2 is SQIVND in the germline V gene (reference sequence). This CDR3 spans 14 amino acids. CDR3 protein: CASSMGPGVYEQYF. The CDR3 DNA sequence: TGTGCCAGTAGTATGGGGCCAGGGGTCTACGAGCAGTACTTC. The whole variable domain, remainder taken from reference TRBV19 and TRBJ2-7, is DGGITQSPKYLFRKEGQNVTLSCEQNLNHDAMYWYRQDPGQGLRLIYYSQIVNDFQKGDIAEGYSVSREKKESFPLTVTSAQKNPTAFYLCASSMGPGVYEQYFGPGTRLTVT.

V gene TRBV24-1 combines with J gene TRBJ2-1; possibly TRBD2 for D (5 bases). Germline-derived CDR1 and CDR2 are KGHDR and SFDVKD. CDR3 length: 15 amino acids. V lost 3 bases, J lost 5 bases, and 13 bases lay in between. The CDR3 region has the DNA TGTGCCACCAGTGATCGTCGGGAACCACACAATGAGCAGTTCTTC. Protein sequence: CATSDRREPHNEQFF.

The chain has TRBV2 and TRBJ1-5; TRBD1 agrees at 7 bases. V lost 6 bases and J lost 4; bases outside the gene matches: 6. This CDR3 region has 14 residues. CDR1 is SNHLY and CDR2 is FYNNEI in the germline V gene. In nucleotides, the CDR3 is TGTGCCAGCAGCCAACAGGGGAAGAATCAGCCCCAGCATTTT. This translates into CASSQQGKNQPQHF.

V and J are TRBV10-3 and TRBJ2-7; TRBD1 agrees at 9 bases. V gave up 7 bases and J gave up 6 bases; unmatched junction bases: 7. CDR1 is ENHRY, CDR2 SYGVKD, per germline. The CDR3 runs to 13 residues. The CDR3 reads CAIKGTGSSEQYF. For the CDR3, the DNA is TGTGCCATCAAAGGGACAGGGAGTTCCGAGCAGTACTTC.

CDR3 DNA: TGTGCCAGCAGGATTATAGCGGGAGGAGGAGAGACCCAGTACTTC. It encodes CASRIIAGGGETQYF. The gene calls are TRBV2 and TRBJ2-5; 10 nucleotides agree with TRBD2. Germline V gives CDR1 SNHLY, CDR2 FYNNEI. The CDR3 is made up of 15 amino acids. V gave up 6 bases and J gave up 4 bases; unmatched junction bases: 8. Full variable domain (remainder filled in from reference TRBV2 and TRBJ2-5): EPEVTQTPSHQVTQMGQEVILRCVPISNHLYFYWYRQILGQKVEFLVSFYNNEISEKSEIFDDQFSVERPDGSNFTLKIRSTKLEDSAMYFCASRIIAGGGETQYFGPGTRLLVL.

The chain couples TRBV19 to TRBJ1-3; D possibly corresponds to TRBD1 (5 bases). The germline V and J ends were trimmed by 7 bases and 0 bases, with 10 bases remaining between them. Germline V gives CDR1 LNHDA, CDR2 SQIVND (reference sequence). The CDR3 is 14 residues long. The chain's CDR3 is CASNRQYSGNTIYF. DNA for the CDR3: TGTGCCAGTAATCGACAGTACTCTGGAAACACCATATATTTT.

V gene TRBV10-1 combines with J gene TRBJ1-6; 8 positions match TRBD1. Germline assignment: CDR1 WNHNN and CDR2 SYGVQD (reference sequence). The CDR3 contains 14 residues. Trimming removed 6 bases from V and 6 bases from J; junction bases left unmatched: 4. The CDR3 DNA sequence: TGCGCCAGCAGCGCGGGACAGGTTAATTCACCCCTCCACTTT. Translated: CASSAGQVNSPLHF.

The CDR3 sequence is CASSDPTGDRYEQYF. The CDR3 nucleotides are TGTGCCAGCAGTGACCCGACAGGGGATAGGTACGAGCAGTACTTC. The chain joins TRBV6-6 to TRBJ2-7; TRBD1 matches 8 bases. The germline V gene has CDR1 MNHNY and CDR2 SVGAGI (reference sequence). The CDR3 totals 15 residues. V lost 5 bases to trimming and J lost 4 bases; unmatched junction nucleotides: 10.

This sequence joins TRBV29-1 and TRBJ1-5; 7 nucleotides agree with TRBD1. The length of the CDR3 is 12 residues. Germline V gives CDR1 SQVTM, CDR2 ANQGSEA. The V and J ends lost 2 bases and 5 bases, in that order; junction bases with no gene match: 0. In DNA form, the CDR3 reads TGCAGCGTTGAAACAGGGGATCAGCCCCAGCATTTT. This translates into CSVETGDQPQHF.

This chain uses TRBV30 with TRBJ1-1; 12 bases agree with TRBD1. The CDR3 sequence is 17 residues long. The V gene's germline CDR1 is GTSNPN and CDR2 SVGIG (reference sequence). The trim removed 5 bases at V and 3 bases at J, leaving 13 bases unmatched. Here the CDR3 DNA reads TGTGCCTGGGGGCCCTATCCCGGGACAGGGGGCTACACTGAAGCTTTCTTT. This gives the protein CAWGPYPGTGGYTEAFF.

The chain carries TRBV7-2 and TRBJ2-7; weak D call: TRBD2 (6 bases). V lost 4 bases to trimming and J lost 4 bases, with 11 bases between them. The CDR3 consists of 13 residues. CDR1 and CDR2 (germline): SGHTA, FQGNSA. This CDR3 is CASSSGTLYEQYF. The CDR3 nucleotides are TGTGCCAGCAGCTCCGGGACTTTGTACGAGCAGTACTTC.

This chain joins TRBV19 and TRBJ1-1; maybe TRBD1 (5 bases). Trimming cost V 9 bases and J 0 bases, with 17 bases left between them. Germline lookup yields CDR1 LNHDA and CDR2 SQIVND (reference sequence). This CDR3 has 15 residues. CDR3 in amino acids: CASTTGLYMNTEAFF. CDR3 nucleotides: TGTGCCAGCACCACAGGACTATACATGAACACTGAAGCTTTCTTT. Supplemented by reference TRBV19 and TRBJ1-1, the full variable domain reads DGGITQSPKYLFRKEGQNVTLSCEQNLNHDAMYWYRQDPGQGLRLIYYSQIVNDFQKGDIAEGYSVSREKKESFPLTVTSAQKNPTAFYLCASTTGLYMNTEAFFGQGTRLTVV.

The chain uses TRBV30 and TRBJ1-5, with 10 bases identical to TRBD1. The CDR3 totals 19 residues. V trimming: 3 bases; J trimming: 2 bases; junction bases outside the gene matches: 16. Germline CDR1 GTSNPN, CDR2 SVGIG (reference sequence). The CDR3 loop reads CAWSARRDRGGDRNQPQHF. The DNA for the CDR3 is TGTGCCTGGAGCGCCCGAAGGGACAGGGGAGGGGATCGCAATCAGCCCCAGCATTTT.

With respect to this clone: This specimen includes other DNA sequences encoding the same CDR3. V usage is TRBV7-2 and J usage is TRBJ1-1, with D maybe TRBD1 (5 bases). The CDR3 has 13 amino acids. From germline, CDR1 is SGHTA and CDR2 FQGNSA. V gave up 5 bases and J gave up 1 base, with 8 bases separating them. As DNA, the CDR3 is TGTGCCAGCAGCCTAGACAGGAACACTGAAGCTTTCTTT. Protein product: CASSLDRNTEAFF.

V is TRBV6-5 and J is TRBJ1-1; possibly TRBD1 for D (5 bases). CDR1 MNHEY and CDR2 SVGAGI come from the germline V gene. V was trimmed by 6 bases and J by 1 base, leaving 12 bases between them. This CDR3 is 14 amino acids long. CDR3 in DNA: TGTGCCAGCAGCCCAGGGCGGCGGAACACTGAAGCTTTCTTT. Translated: CASSPGRRNTEAFF.

A single count supports this clone. This rearrangement joins TRBV3-1 (or the pseudogene TRBV3-2) to TRBJ1-2; perhaps TRBD1 as D (5 bases). In germline, CDR1 is LGHDT, CDR2 YNNKEL (reference sequence). V dropped 0 bases and J dropped 14 bases, with 16 bases sitting between them. The CDR3 runs 13 residues. CDR3 DNA: TGTGCCAGCAGCCAAGATATCGCGGCAGGGAAGACCTTC. It specifies CASSQDIAAGKTF.

This sequence joins TRBV19 and TRBJ2-2, with 8 bases matching TRBD2. Germline values: CDR1 LNHDA, CDR2 SQIVND (reference sequence). Germline trimming cut 5 bases from V and 4 bases from J; bases unmatched to any gene: 9. This CDR3 contains 16 residues. The chain's CDR3 is CASSPRVAGGTGELFF. As DNA, the CDR3 is TGTGCCAGTAGTCCCCGGGTGGCGGGAGGCACCGGGGAGCTGTTTTTT.

The rearrangement uses TRBV11-2 and TRBJ1-1; D ambiguous. CDR1 is SGHAT, CDR2 FQNNGV, per germline. The CDR3 length is 12 residues. V lost 10 bases to trimming and J lost 4 bases, with 13 bases between them. DNA for the CDR3: TGTGCCACGGGCGGGATGAGCACTGAAGCTTTCTTT. It is translated as CATGGMSTEAFF.

This rearrangement joins TRBV19 to TRBJ1-1; D might be TRBD1 (5 bases). CDR3 length: 16 amino acids. V was pared by 0 bases and J by 6 bases, with 17 bases between. Germline values: CDR1 LNHDA, CDR2 SQIVND (reference sequence). The CDR3 region has the DNA TGTGCCAGTAGTATAGATCTGCAGGGTATTAACGCTGAAGCTTTCTTT. Its protein product is CASSIDLQGINAEAFF. Variable domain in full (rest from reference TRBV19 and TRBJ1-1): DGGITQSPKYLFRKEGQNVTLSCEQNLNHDAMYWYRQDPGQGLRLIYYSQIVNDFQKGDIAEGYSVSREKKESFPLTVTSAQKNPTAFYLCASSIDLQGINAEAFFGQGTRLTVV.

This clone was recorded only once. The gene calls are TRBV19 and TRBJ2-2, with 7 bases aligning to TRBD2. This CDR3 has 17 residues. Germline lookup yields CDR1 LNHDA and CDR2 SQIVND (reference sequence). The ends lost 4 bases at V and 0 bases at J; junction bases unmatched: 8. CDR3 protein: CASSTYLAGPNTGELFF. As DNA, the CDR3 is TGTGCCAGTAGTACATATTTAGCGGGCCCGAACACCGGGGAGCTGTTTTTT. The full variable domain, in which reference TRBV19 and TRBJ2-2 provide the parts outside the CDR3, is DGGITQSPKYLFRKEGQNVTLSCEQNLNHDAMYWYRQDPGQGLRLIYYSQIVNDFQKGDIAEGYSVSREKKESFPLTVTSAQKNPTAFYLCASSTYLAGPNTGELFFGEGSRLTVL.

The chain carries TRBV2 and TRBJ2-1; 14 positions agree with TRBD2. CDR1 is SNHLY and CDR2 is FYNNEI in the germline V gene. After removal of 6 bases from V and 10 bases from J, the junction contained 5 bases not matched to a gene. The CDR3 is 14 residues long. The chain's CDR3 is CASREGTSGGEQFF. As DNA, the CDR3 is TGTGCCAGCAGAGAGGGGACTAGCGGGGGAGAGCAGTTCTTC.

The chain has TRBV19 and TRBJ2-1, with 8 bases identical to TRBD2. With V trimmed by 5 bases and J by 4 bases, 4 bases remained unmatched. Germline V gives CDR1 LNHDA, CDR2 SQIVND (reference sequence). This CDR3 has 14 amino acids. The CDR3 DNA reads as TGTGCCAGTAGTCCGGGACTAGGTTACAATGAGCAGTTCTTC. Encoded protein: CASSPGLGYNEQFF.